Listed below are T cell receptor beta chains from one sample, sequenced in a study of cytomegalovirus exposure and HLA in healthy donors. Assay used: immunoSEQ multiplex PCR; TCRdb lists only in-frame clones, some missing. The sample lists 50,000 to 65,000 clones; roughly 84% were seen once. Sequencing was done on a sample of PBMCs. The receptor set was obtained from a woman in her late teens or twenties in good health and CMV-seronegative. Both conserved end residues are part of each CDR3. The D gene is left open where the match is weak.

J	V	D	CDR3
TRBJ2-6	TRBV15	.	CATSLQDSGANVLTF
TRBJ2-7	TRBV27	.	CASSLSSGRWVTYEQYF
TRBJ2-7	TRBV10-3	TRBD2	CAISSQGLAGGREQYF
TRBJ1-2	TRBV7-9	.	CASSLQTGYGYTF
TRBJ1-1	TRBV7-2	.	CASRWQNTEAFF
TRBJ2-5	TRBV11-2	.	CASSFAGAETQYF
TRBJ2-1	TRBV7-6	.	CASSSPLATSYNEQFF
TRBJ2-3	TRBV4-1	.	CASSLRDDTDTDTQYF
TRBJ1-2	TRBV4-1	.	CASSQGDSYGYTF
TRBJ2-2	TRBV2	TRBD2	CASSDGRGLAGVPTGELFF
TRBJ1-2	TRBV6-1	.	CASNNGRARGNGYTF
TRBJ1-6	TRBV5-1	.	CASSLDVQGSSYNSPLHF
TRBJ2-1	TRBV27	.	CASSFGGVFNEQFF
TRBJ1-2	TRBV6-5	.	CASSYSTGDGYTF
TRBJ2-7	TRBV7-7	.	CASSSGTAGEQYF
TRBJ1-2	TRBV9	.	CASSVIGSYGYTF
TRBJ1-6	TRBV28	.	CASGSPATGYGSPLHF
TRBJ2-7	TRBV6-1	TRBD1	CASIGTGDRYEQYF
TRBJ1-2	TRBV5-1	.	CASSSYPSGTPNYGYTF
TRBJ2-7	TRBV7-8	.	CASSLVSTSYEQYF
.	TRBV6-1	TRBD2	CASSRREHEQYF
TRBJ1-2	TRBV28	.	CASSLTPSYGYTF
TRBJ2-7	TRBV6-1	.	CAGQTGYPTYEQYF
TRBJ2-7	TRBV11-2	.	CASSYYRMPSYEQYF
TRBJ2-7	TRBV15	.	CATSREAGAYEQYF
TRBJ1-2	TRBV7-9	.	CASSLGQGSYGYTF
TRBJ2-7	TRBV5-1	.	CASSLSGTYEQYF
TRBJ2-3	TRBV9	.	CASSPGEHPSTDTQYF
TRBJ2-3	TRBV27	TRBD2	CASSLSGGRGADTQYF
TRBJ2-6	TRBV27	.	CASMSAIRPLPGANGLTF
TRBJ2-1	TRBV9	TRBD2	CASSVEAAGVRNEQFF
TRBJ2-7	TRBV15	TRBD1	CATSTSGGFDEQYF
TRBJ1-4	TRBV2	.	CATRFGTGEKLFF
TRBJ2-2	TRBV30	TRBD1	CAWGTGGPGELFF